The clone carrying this T cell receptor (beta chain) was seen only once. This entry comes from a study of blood T cells in healthy people across ages. Total RNA extraction produced at least 6 micrograms (per sample) for the study. Losses at the gene ends were 5 bases for V and 0 bases for J; bases not matched to a gene: 4. From germline, CDR1 is MNHNY and CDR2 SVGAGI (reference sequence). The CDR3 runs 15 residues. A J-beta primer mix and a sample-barcoded 5' primer were used in a second PCR of about 7 to 12 cycles. TCRdb passed the 5' RACE reads through MiXCR, listing each CDR3 protein once. The sample has about 1.5 million distinct CDR3 sequences, roughly two fifths seen once.

The sequencing input was blood. This chain joins TRBV6-6 and TRBJ2-7, with 10 bases lining up with TRBD1. This TCR derives from a woman younger than 35 in good health. This chain's CDR3 is CASSGTGESSYEQYF. The CDR3 DNA follows: TGTGCCAGCAGTGGGACAGGGGAGAGCTCCTACGAGCAGTACTTC.